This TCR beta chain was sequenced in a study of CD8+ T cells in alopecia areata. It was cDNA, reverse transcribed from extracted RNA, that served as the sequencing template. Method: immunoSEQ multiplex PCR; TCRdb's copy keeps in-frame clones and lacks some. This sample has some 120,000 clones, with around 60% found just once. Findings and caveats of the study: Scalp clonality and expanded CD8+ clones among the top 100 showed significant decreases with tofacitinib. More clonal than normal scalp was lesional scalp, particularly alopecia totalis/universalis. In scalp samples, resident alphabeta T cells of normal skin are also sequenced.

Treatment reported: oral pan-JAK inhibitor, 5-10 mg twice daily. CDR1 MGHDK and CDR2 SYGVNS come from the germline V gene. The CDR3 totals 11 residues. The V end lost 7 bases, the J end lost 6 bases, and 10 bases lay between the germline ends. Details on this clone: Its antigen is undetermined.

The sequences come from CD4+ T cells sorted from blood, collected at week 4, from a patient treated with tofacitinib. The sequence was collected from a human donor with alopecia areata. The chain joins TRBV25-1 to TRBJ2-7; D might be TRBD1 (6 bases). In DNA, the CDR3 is TGTGCCAGCACACAGGGTTTCGAGCAGTACTTC. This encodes CASTQGFEQYF.